This passage covers 12 T cell receptor beta chains from one sample sequenced in a study of T cell changes during pregnancy in multiple sclerosis. The data were produced by immunoSEQ multiplex PCR, yet TCRdb's version contains in-frame clones alone and is incomplete. The profile shows about 100,000 clones, about 92% of them singletons. The sequences come from peripheral blood, collected in the second trimester of pregnancy. The source is a female donor with multiple sclerosis, enrolled in a pregnancy study.

The V call is TRBV13, the J call TRBJ1-2; tentatively, D is TRBD1 (5 bases). This CDR3 region has 15 residues. V lost 4 bases to trimming and J lost 6 bases, with 18 bases between them. Germline V gives CDR1 PRHDT, CDR2 FYEKMQ (reference sequence). In DNA, the CDR3 is TGTGCCAGCAGCTCGTACCGGGCCAAAGGGGATGGCTACACCTTC. Its translation: CASSSYRAKGDGYTF.

The chain couples TRBV2 to TRBJ1-5, with TRBD1 matching 10 bases. V shed 8 bases, J shed 7 bases, and the junction held 11 bases outside the gene matches. The CDR3 extends over 15 amino acids. Germline V CDR1 and CDR2: SNHLY, FYNNEI. In nucleotides, the CDR3 is TGTGCCAGCGCCTCGACAGGGGGCGTCGGCCAGCCCCAGCATTTT. It specifies CASASTGGVGQPQHF. The complete variable domain, with remaining parts taken from reference TRBV2 and TRBJ1-5, reads EPEVTQTPSHQVTQMGQEVILRCVPISNHLYFYWYRQILGQKVEFLVSFYNNEISEKSEIFDDQFSVERPDGSNFTLKIRSTKLEDSAMYFCASASTGGVGQPQHFGDGTRLSIL.

This clone was counted a single time. The chain recombines TRBV20-1 with TRBJ2-7, with D possibly matching TRBD1 (5 bases). The CDR3 is made up of 11 amino acids. Trimming removed 2 bases from V and 5 bases from J, with 7 bases in between. Per the germline V gene, CDR1 is DFQATT and CDR2 is SNEGSKA (reference sequence). CDR3 DNA sequence: TGCAGTGCTAGATGGGGCCACGAGCAGTACTTC. Amino acids: CSARWGHEQYF.

This chain connects TRBV7-3 to TRBJ2-2; 7 bases align to TRBD1. CDR3 length: 15 amino acids. Unmatched junction bases numbered 7, after V lost 5 bases and J lost 4 bases. Germline values: CDR1 SGHTA, CDR2 FQGTGA. As DNA, the CDR3 is TGTGCCAGCAGCCCAGGGGGAACGGGCACCGGGGAGCTGTTTTTT. It is translated as CASSPGGTGTGELFF.

J is TRBJ2-1 and V is TRBV27, with TRBD2 matching 12 bases. The CDR3 has 13 amino acids. The trim removed 6 bases at V and 10 bases at J, leaving 4 bases unmatched. Germline loops: CDR1 MNHEY, CDR2 SMNVEV (reference sequence). CDR3 nucleotide sequence: TGTGCCAGCAGCGGGACTAGCGGGTTCGAGCAGTTCTTC. Amino acids: CASSGTSGFEQFF.

The chain employs TRBV5-4 and TRBJ2-1; 7 positions match TRBD1. The CDR3 totals 13 residues. Germline CDR1 reads SGHNT; CDR2 reads YYREEE (reference sequence). Unmatched junction bases numbered 10, after V lost 6 bases and J lost 10 bases. CDR3 sequence: CASTSGTGQEQFF. CDR3 DNA sequence: TGTGCCAGCACCAGTGGGACGGGACAGGAGCAGTTCTTC.

The rearrangement joins TRBV11-2 to TRBJ2-5; TRBD1 agrees at 7 bases. This CDR3 contains 14 residues. Germline CDR1 SGHAT, CDR2 FQNNGV. V lost 6 bases and J lost 5; bases outside the gene matches: 9. DNA for the CDR3: TGTGCCAGCAGTTTAAGACAGGGCGGGGAGACCCAGTACTTC. Protein product: CASSLRQGGETQYF.

The rearrangement uses TRBV4-2 and TRBJ2-2; no reliable D call. Trimming cost V 1 base and J 3 bases, with 15 bases left between them. CDR1 is LGHNA, CDR2 YNFKEQ, per germline. CDR3 size: 17 residues. This CDR3 reads CASSQVSGQTYTGELFF. Written as DNA, the CDR3 is TGTGCCAGCAGCCAAGTTAGTGGGCAAACCTACACCGGGGAGCTGTTTTTT.

The J gene is TRBJ2-3, the V gene TRBV28, with 9 bases aligning to TRBD1. Looked up from germline, CDR1 is MDHEN and CDR2 is SYDVKM. Germline trimming cut 5 bases from V and 1 base from J; bases unmatched to any gene: 4. This CDR3 is built from 15 residues. In DNA, the CDR3 is TGTGCCAGCAGTGACCGGGACAGGGGCACAGATACGCAGTATTTT. Residues: CASSDRDRGTDTQYF.

The chain has TRBV9 and TRBJ2-2; D remains unclear. Trimming shortened V by 3 bases and J by 13 bases, and 7 bases separated the two germline ends. The length of the CDR3 is 10 residues. The germline V gene has CDR1 SGDLS and CDR2 YYNGEE. The DNA of the CDR3 is TGTGCCAGCAGCGGGCCAACGCTGTTTTTT. Translating it yields CASSGPTLFF. Together with reference TRBV9 and TRBJ2-2, the CDR3 gives the full variable domain: DSGVTQTPKHLITATGQRVTLRCSPRSGDLSVYWYQQSLDQGLQFLIQYYNGEERAKGNILERFSAQQFPDLHSELNLSSLELGDSALYFCASSGPTLFFGEGSRLTVL.

The chain has TRBV29-1 and TRBJ2-5, with 12 bases aligning to TRBD2. Germline lookup yields CDR1 SQVTM and CDR2 ANQGSEA. The J segment lost 5 bases and the V segment lost 4 bases, leaving 8 bases of the junction unmatched. The CDR3 is 15 amino acids. DNA of the CDR3: TGCAGCGTTGGACTAGCGGGAGCTCAGGGGGAGACCCAGTACTTC. Its protein product is CSVGLAGAQGETQYF.

The rearrangement links TRBV6-1 to TRBJ2-3; TRBD1 matches 9 bases. The CDR3 consists of 15 residues. Germline V gene lookup returns CDR1 MNHNS and CDR2 SASEGT. Germline trimming cut 6 bases from V and 1 base from J; bases unmatched to any gene: 5. CDR3 loop: CASRRGQGGTDTQYF. DNA of the CDR3: TGTGCCAGCAGAAGGGGACAGGGAGGCACAGATACGCAGTATTTT.